These T cell receptor beta chains were read from a single sample in a study of CD8 T cells in Susac syndrome. TCRdb reprocessed the immunoSEQ multiplex PCR reads via MiXCR and lists one record per CDR3 protein. The sample lists about 200,000 distinct CDR3 sequences, 95% occurring once. Sequenced sample: CD4+ T cells from PBMCs. The receptors here all came from a human donor with multiple sclerosis. CDR3s include the opening cysteine and the closing phenylalanine or tryptophan. The D gene is left open where the match is weak. Not all rows give a size; the values are once, few, many and, for expanded clones, a class.

d_call: NA
j_call: TRBJ1-1
clone_size: NA
v_call: TRBV2
cdr3_length: 14
cdr3_aa: CASIPTDPNTEAFF
cdr3_nt: TGTGCCAGCATTCCGACAGACCCGAACACTGAAGCTTTCTTT

d_call: NA
j_call: TRBJ1-2
clone_size: NA
v_call: TRBV9
cdr3_length: 16
cdr3_aa: CASSVGVGHINYGYTF
cdr3_nt: TGTGCCAGCAGCGTAGGAGTGGGGCACATAAACTATGGCTACACCTTC

d_call: NA
j_call: TRBJ2-1
clone_size: NA
v_call: TRBV25-1
cdr3_length: 11
cdr3_aa: CASSSPGEQFF
cdr3_nt: TGTGCCAGCAGCTCCCCTGGGGAGCAGTTCTTC

d_call: NA
j_call: TRBJ2-1
clone_size: NA
v_call: TRBV6-5
cdr3_length: 17
cdr3_aa: CASSYSTRPGSYNEQFF
cdr3_nt: TGTGCCAGCAGTTACTCGACCAGGCCGGGCTCCTACAATGAGCAGTTCTTC

d_call: NA
j_call: TRBJ2-5
clone_size: NA
v_call: TRBV29-1
cdr3_length: 11
cdr3_aa: CSVVVWETQYF
cdr3_nt: TGCAGCGTTGTGGTGTGGGAGACCCAGTACTTC

d_call: NA
j_call: TRBJ1-5
clone_size: NA
v_call: TRBV24-1
cdr3_length: 14
cdr3_aa: CATSAGYSNQPQHF
cdr3_nt: TGTGCCACCAGTGCAGGGTATAGCAATCAGCCCCAGCATTTT

d_call: NA
j_call: TRBJ1-6
clone_size: NA
v_call: TRBV6-5
cdr3_length: 14
cdr3_aa: CASGSSNGNSPLHF
cdr3_nt: TGTGCCAGCGGGTCGTCGAACGGTAATTCACCCCTCCACTTT

d_call: NA
j_call: TRBJ2-7
clone_size: NA
v_call: TRBV18
cdr3_length: 12
cdr3_aa: CASSVGANEQYF
cdr3_nt: TGTGCCAGCTCAGTAGGGGCTAACGAGCAGTACTTC

d_call: TRBD1
j_call: TRBJ2-1
clone_size: NA
v_call: TRBV29-1
cdr3_length: 11
cdr3_aa: CSSLRGNEQFF
cdr3_nt: TGCAGCTCTCTCAGGGGGAATGAGCAGTTCTTC

d_call: NA
j_call: TRBJ2-1
clone_size: NA
v_call: TRBV6-5
cdr3_length: 9
cdr3_aa: CASSYIQFF
cdr3_nt: TGTGCCAGCAGTTACATACAGTTCTTC

d_call: NA
j_call: TRBJ2-5
clone_size: once
v_call: TRBV12-5
cdr3_length: 12
cdr3_aa: CASGLVRETQYF
cdr3_nt: TGTGCTAGTGGTTTGGTACGGGAGACCCAGTACTTC

d_call: NA
j_call: TRBJ2-3
clone_size: NA
v_call: TRBV30
cdr3_length: 14
cdr3_aa: CAWSLGASTDTQYF
cdr3_nt: TGTGCCTGGAGTTTAGGGGCCAGCACAGATACGCAGTATTTT

d_call: NA
j_call: TRBJ2-1
clone_size: NA
v_call: TRBV7-2
cdr3_length: 12
cdr3_aa: CASSLTRDEQFF
cdr3_nt: TGTGCCAGCAGCTTAACACGCGATGAGCAGTTCTTC

d_call: NA
j_call: TRBJ1-2
clone_size: NA
v_call: TRBV6-5
cdr3_length: 11
cdr3_aa: CASSTGYGYTF
cdr3_nt: TGTGCCAGCAGTACAGGGTATGGCTACACCTTC

d_call: NA
j_call: TRBJ2-5
clone_size: NA
v_call: TRBV12-1
cdr3_length: 14
cdr3_aa: CASSVVAVQETQYF
cdr3_nt: TGTGCCAGCAGCGTGGTCGCAGTCCAAGAGACCCAGTACTTC

d_call: TRBD1
j_call: TRBJ2-7
clone_size: NA
v_call: TRBV20-1
cdr3_length: 13
cdr3_aa: CSATRGQYYEQYF
cdr3_nt: TGCAGTGCTACCCGGGGACAGTACTACGAGCAGTACTTC

d_call: NA
j_call: TRBJ1-6
clone_size: NA
v_call: TRBV20-1
cdr3_length: 14
cdr3_aa: CSASRAVDNSPLHF
cdr3_nt: TGCAGTGCTAGCAGGGCCGTCGATAATTCACCCCTCCACTTT

d_call: NA
j_call: TRBJ2-5
clone_size: NA
v_call: TRBV2
cdr3_length: 14
cdr3_aa: CASTRRQDQETQYF
cdr3_nt: TGTGCCAGCACTAGGAGACAGGACCAAGAGACCCAGTACTTC

d_call: NA
j_call: TRBJ2-1
clone_size: NA
v_call: TRBV20-1
cdr3_length: 13
cdr3_aa: CSAFPGRLSKQFF
cdr3_nt: TGCAGTGCCTTTCCGGGCCGACTTTCCAAGCAGTTCTTC

d_call: NA
j_call: TRBJ1-4
clone_size: NA
v_call: TRBV3-1
cdr3_length: 15
cdr3_aa: CASSHGGITNEKLFF
cdr3_nt: TGTGCCAGCAGCCATGGGGGGATAACTAATGAAAAACTGTTTTTT

d_call: TRBD1
j_call: TRBJ2-7
clone_size: NA
v_call: TRBV11-2
cdr3_length: 16
cdr3_aa: CASSSLLWGQGYEQYF
cdr3_nt: TGTGCCAGCAGCTCACTACTCTGGGGACAGGGCTACGAGCAGTACTTC

d_call: NA
j_call: TRBJ1-2
clone_size: once
v_call: TRBV20-1
cdr3_length: 12
cdr3_aa: CSAGEYSYGYTF
cdr3_nt: TGCAGTGCTGGGGAGTACTCTTATGGCTACACCTTC

d_call: NA
j_call: TRBJ2-3
clone_size: NA
v_call: TRBV27
cdr3_length: 14
cdr3_aa: CASSYVDGRDTQYF
cdr3_nt: TGTGCCAGCAGTTATGTGGACGGGCGGGATACGCAGTATTTT

d_call: NA
j_call: TRBJ2-6
clone_size: once
v_call: TRBV30
cdr3_length: 14
cdr3_aa: CACATGSGANVLTF
cdr3_nt: TGTGCCTGTGCAACGGGATCCGGGGCCAACGTCCTGACTTTC

d_call: NA
j_call: TRBJ2-7
clone_size: once
v_call: TRBV4-2
cdr3_length: 18
cdr3_aa: CASSQAVSAHNTIYEQYF
cdr3_nt: TGTGCCAGCAGCCAAGCTGTTTCGGCTCACAATACTATTTACGAGCAGTACTTC

d_call: NA
j_call: TRBJ1-4
clone_size: NA
v_call: TRBV25-1
cdr3_length: 15
cdr3_aa: CASSERLDANEKLFF
cdr3_nt: TGTGCCAGCAGTGAAAGGCTGGATGCTAATGAAAAACTGTTTTTT

d_call: NA
j_call: TRBJ1-6
clone_size: NA
v_call: TRBV2
cdr3_length: 12
cdr3_aa: CASSSGVSPLHF
cdr3_nt: TGTGCCAGCAGTTCAGGGGTGTCACCCCTCCACTTT

d_call: NA
j_call: TRBJ1-5
clone_size: NA
v_call: TRBV10-3
cdr3_length: 12
cdr3_aa: CAISESGGTQHF
cdr3_nt: TGTGCCATCAGTGAGTCGGGTGGGACCCAGCATTTT

d_call: NA
j_call: TRBJ2-7
clone_size: NA
v_call: TRBV11-2
cdr3_length: 14
cdr3_aa: CASSLDPSSYEQYF
cdr3_nt: TGTGCCAGCAGCTTAGACCCGAGCTCCTACGAGCAGTACTTC

d_call: TRBD1
j_call: TRBJ1-6
clone_size: NA
v_call: TRBV27
cdr3_length: 13
cdr3_aa: CASRPAGQPTLHF
cdr3_nt: TGTGCCAGCAGGCCCGCGGGACAGCCAACCCTCCACTTT

d_call: NA
j_call: TRBJ2-1
clone_size: once
v_call: TRBV20-1
cdr3_length: 11
cdr3_aa: CSAGLYNEQFF
cdr3_nt: TGCAGTGCTGGGCTCTACAATGAGCAGTTCTTC

d_call: NA
j_call: TRBJ2-6
clone_size: once
v_call: TRBV4-2
cdr3_length: 17
cdr3_aa: CASSQERGKAGANVLTF
cdr3_nt: TGTGCCAGCAGCCAAGAAAGGGGGAAAGCTGGGGCCAACGTCCTGACTTTC

d_call: TRBD2
j_call: TRBJ2-1
clone_size: NA
v_call: TRBV20-1
cdr3_length: 17
cdr3_aa: CSARDPFTSGGRNEQFF
cdr3_nt: TGCAGTGCTAGAGATCCTTTTACTAGCGGGGGGCGTAATGAGCAGTTCTTC

d_call: TRBD1
j_call: TRBJ1-6
clone_size: NA
v_call: TRBV30
cdr3_length: 15
cdr3_aa: CAWSSGGAFNSPLHF
cdr3_nt: TGTGCCTGGAGTTCAGGGGGGGCCTTTAATTCACCCCTCCACTTT

d_call: NA
j_call: TRBJ2-2
clone_size: NA
v_call: TRBV6-6
cdr3_length: 13
cdr3_aa: CASSIGGPEKLFF
cdr3_nt: TGTGCCAGCAGTATAGGGGGTCCAGAGAAGCTGTTTTTT

d_call: NA
j_call: TRBJ2-3
clone_size: NA
v_call: TRBV4-2
cdr3_length: 16
cdr3_aa: CASSLPAGPSTDTQYF
cdr3_nt: TGTGCCAGCAGCCTCCCGGCGGGGCCTAGCACAGATACGCAGTATTTT

d_call: NA
j_call: TRBJ1-2
clone_size: NA
v_call: TRBV5-6
cdr3_length: 12
cdr3_aa: CASVGRHYGYTF
cdr3_nt: TGTGCCAGCGTGGGGCGTCACTATGGCTACACCTTC

d_call: TRBD1
j_call: TRBJ2-7
clone_size: NA
v_call: TRBV9
cdr3_length: 14
cdr3_aa: CASNQGTGAYEQYF
cdr3_nt: TGTGCCAGCAACCAGGGGACAGGGGCCTACGAGCAGTACTTC

d_call: NA
j_call: TRBJ1-1
clone_size: NA
v_call: TRBV6-5
cdr3_length: 13
cdr3_aa: CASRQGYNTEAFF
cdr3_nt: TGTGCCAGCAGGCAGGGGTACAACACTGAAGCTTTCTTT

d_call: NA
j_call: TRBJ2-7
clone_size: NA
v_call: TRBV30
cdr3_length: 12
cdr3_aa: CAWSVSAYEQYF
cdr3_nt: TGTGCCTGGAGTGTATCCGCCTACGAGCAGTACTTC

d_call: TRBD1
j_call: TRBJ2-7
clone_size: NA
v_call: TRBV18
cdr3_length: 17
cdr3_aa: CASSPFARDRGKYEQYF
cdr3_nt: TGTGCCAGCTCACCATTCGCCCGGGACAGGGGGAAGTACGAGCAGTACTTC

d_call: NA
j_call: TRBJ1-1
clone_size: NA
v_call: TRBV27
cdr3_length: 13
cdr3_aa: CASSYRVNTEAFF
cdr3_nt: TGTGCCAGCAGTTACAGGGTGAACACTGAAGCTTTCTTT

d_call: NA
j_call: TRBJ1-1
clone_size: NA
v_call: TRBV13
cdr3_length: 14
cdr3_aa: CASSLRGYGTEAFF
cdr3_nt: TGTGCCAGCAGCTTAAGGGGGTACGGCACTGAAGCTTTCTTT

d_call: NA
j_call: TRBJ1-1
clone_size: NA
v_call: TRBV5-1
cdr3_length: 14
cdr3_aa: CASSLNRVITEAFF
cdr3_nt: TGCGCCAGCAGCTTAAACAGGGTTATCACTGAAGCTTTCTTT

d_call: NA
j_call: TRBJ1-1
clone_size: NA
v_call: TRBV4-2
cdr3_length: 18
cdr3_aa: CASSQEGWGKRLNTEAFF
cdr3_nt: TGTGCCAGCAGCCAAGAGGGATGGGGGAAACGGTTGAACACTGAAGCTTTCTTT

d_call: TRBD2
j_call: TRBJ2-5
clone_size: NA
v_call: TRBV13
cdr3_length: 13
cdr3_aa: CASSYLAEETQYF
cdr3_nt: TGTGCCAGCAGCTACCTAGCGGAAGAGACCCAGTACTTC

d_call: NA
j_call: TRBJ1-6
clone_size: NA
v_call: TRBV4-1
cdr3_length: 15
cdr3_aa: CASSLEVTYNSPLHF
cdr3_nt: TGCGCCAGCAGCCTGGAGGTCACCTATAATTCACCCCTCCACTTT

d_call: NA
j_call: TRBJ1-5
clone_size: NA
v_call: TRBV10-3
cdr3_length: 12
cdr3_aa: CAISYSNQPQHF
cdr3_nt: TGTGCCATCAGTTATAGCAATCAGCCCCAGCATTTT

d_call: TRBD2
j_call: TRBJ2-1
clone_size: NA
v_call: TRBV20-1
cdr3_length: 15
cdr3_aa: CSARGQVAGFNEQFF
cdr3_nt: TGCAGTGCTAGAGGTCAGGTAGCGGGGTTCAATGAGCAGTTCTTC